This entry concerns a single T cell receptor beta chain. The sample originates from a study of blood T cell repertoires in COVID-19. On the study more broadly: The United States, Italy and Spain were the sources of the acute and convalescent COVID-19 samples.

The V and J ends lost 5 bases and 4 bases respectively, with 15 bases between them. CDR3 length: 14 residues. Germline CDR1 reads SEHNR; CDR2 reads FQNEAQ (reference sequence). In the authors' workflow: Reference gene primer amplification gave estimated nucleated cell counts. Only in-frame clones appear in the TCRdb table, and some are missing; sequencing was by immunoSEQ multiplex PCR. The DNA gave D and trimming, while V, J and clone size come from that table. The sample shows roughly 100,000 clones, around 92% of them seen only once. The origin of this receptor is a man in his late teens or twenties with acute or convalescent COVID-19. Sequenced material: peripheral blood. This chain links TRBV7-9 with TRBJ2-7, with a weak D call TRBD1 (6 bases). The CDR3, as DNA: TGTGCCAGCAGCCCCGGGACAAAACAATACGAGCAGTACTTC. It encodes CASSPGTKQYEQYF.